A single sample is the source of the 9 T cell receptor beta chains below, sequenced in a study of cytomegalovirus exposure and HLA in healthy donors. 13 Jbeta primers and 60 Vbeta primers were used for the PCR. Sequencing was performed with immunoSEQ multiplex PCR; in TCRdb, only in-frame clones are kept and a portion is missing. The sample gives 150,000 to 200,000 clones, 82% of which show up once; approximately 0.098% is in the top ten. Specimen: PBMCs. Every receptor here comes from a boy younger than 10 in good health and CMV-seronegative.

The chain recombines TRBV27 with TRBJ2-5, with 7 bases identical to TRBD2. The V gene's germline CDR1 is MNHEY and CDR2 SMNVEV (reference sequence). The CDR3 loop spans 15 amino acids. The trim removed 2 bases at V and 2 bases at J, leaving 5 bases unmatched. The CDR3: CASSLAASGQETQYF. The DNA for the CDR3 is TGTGCCAGCAGTTTAGCGGCTAGCGGTCAAGAGACCCAGTACTTC.

This clone was recorded a few times. The V gene is TRBV2, the J gene TRBJ2-3; 9 positions match TRBD2. This CDR3 has 15 amino acids. Per germline, CDR1 SNHLY and CDR2 FYNNEI. Unmatched junction bases numbered 6, after V lost 6 bases and J lost 2 bases. CDR3 loop: CASSVSGGTTDTQYF. DNA of the CDR3: TGTGCCAGCAGCGTCAGCGGGGGGACCACAGATACGCAGTATTTT.

CDR3 loop: CASSLDTAYEQYF. The CDR3 DNA follows: TGCGCCAGCAGCCTTGACACGGCCTACGAGCAGTACTTC. V is TRBV5-1 and J is TRBJ2-7; D unresolved. Germline loops: CDR1 SGHRS, CDR2 YFSETQ. This CDR3 has 13 amino acids. Deletions cut 4 bases from V and 2 bases from J, with 10 bases between.

This clone was seen only once. The V call is TRBV18, the J call TRBJ1-2, with D possibly matching TRBD1 (6 bases). V lost 3 bases and J 5 bases, leaving 22 bases between the germline ends. Germline CDR1 KGHSH, CDR2 LQKENI. CDR3 size: 17 residues. Written as DNA, the CDR3 is TGTGCCAGCTCACCTTCCGCGTCTTCAGGGGTAGAGTATGGCTACACCTTC. Translated: CASSPSASSGVEYGYTF.

The chain recombines TRBV7-2 with TRBJ1-2, with TRBD1 identical over 8 bases. This CDR3 comprises 14 residues. Losses at the gene ends were 3 bases for V and 7 bases for J; bases not matched to a gene: 7. Germline loops: CDR1 SGHTA, CDR2 FQGNSA. CDR3 in amino acids: CASSFDTGGSGYTF. DNA for the CDR3: TGTGCCAGCAGCTTTGATACAGGGGGTAGTGGCTACACCTTC.

The CDR3, as DNA: TGTGCCAGCTCACCAAGAGCTAGCGGGGGCGACGAGCAGTACTTC. It codes for CASSPRASGGDEQYF. The rearrangement uses TRBV18 and TRBJ2-7; TRBD2 matches at 10 bases. The ends lost 2 bases at V and 5 bases at J; junction bases unmatched: 6. The CDR3 is made up of 15 amino acids. Germline V lookup: CDR1 KGHSH, CDR2 LQKENI. Full variable domain (missing parts from reference TRBV18 and TRBJ2-7): NAGVMQNPRHLVRRRGQEARLRCSPMKGHSHVYWYRQLPEEGLKFMVYLQKENIIDESGMPKERFSAEFPKEGPSILRIQQVVRGDSAAYFCASSPRASGGDEQYFGPGTRLTVT.

This chain joins TRBV6-1 and TRBJ1-5; 7 bases map to TRBD1. Trimming cost V 1 base and J 2 bases; bases outside gene matches: 2. Germline CDR1 MNHNS, CDR2 SASEGT. The length of the CDR3 is 15 residues. CDR3 sequence (DNA): TGTGCCAGCAGTGAAGGGACAGGAGGCAATCAGCCCCAGCATTTT. Translating gives CASSEGTGGNQPQHF.

A few counts support this clone. The chain combines TRBV7-8 with TRBJ1-4; TRBD1 agrees at 8 bases. V was pared by 6 bases and J by 1 base, with 7 bases of the junction left unmatched. The length of the CDR3 is 16 residues. Per germline, CDR1 SGHVS and CDR2 FQNEAQ. Written as DNA, the CDR3 is TGTGCCAGCAGGCTTACAGGGGGAGGAACTAATGAAAAACTGTTTTTT. Amino acid sequence: CASRLTGGGTNEKLFF.

V is TRBV29-1 and J is TRBJ1-2; 7 positions match TRBD1. Germline V lookup: CDR1 SQVTM, CDR2 ANQGSEA. This CDR3 spans 15 amino acids. The junction had 9 bases not matched to a gene; V was cut back by 4 bases and J by 1 base. The CDR3 DNA follows: TGCAGCGTTGGACCTGTGGGACAGTTTAACTATGGCTACACCTTC. Protein sequence: CSVGPVGQFNYGYTF. The full variable domain, with the rest looked up from reference TRBV29-1 and TRBJ1-2, is SAVISQKPSRDICQRGTSLTIQCQVDSQVTMMFWYRQQPGQSLTLIATANQGSEATYESGFVIDKFPISRPNLTFSTLTVSNMSPEDSSIYLCSVGPVGQFNYGYTFGSGTRLTVV.